The next 27 T cell receptor beta chains were all read from a single sample in a study of Ad26.COV2.S vaccination and SARS-CoV-2 variants (dated by TCRdb to the early 2020s). In the paper's terms, the treatment or condition label means: around 19 received Ad26.COV2.S at low or high dose, single or two shots; 5 received placebo; per-sample allocation not given. Repertoires of vaccine and placebo recipients were sequenced from samples collected on day 63 after the first injection. Library preparation used the immunoSEQ multiplex PCR assay. The immuneACCESS repertoire file appears here via TCRdb, limited to in-frame rearrangements. These files lack a portion of the clones; in checked studies, under half of the deficit traces to unresolved V genes, and the cause of the others is not known. A total of fewer than 300,000 clones appear in this sample, 80% to 90% of them only once. The ten most abundant clones make up around 3% of the sample.

Source: peripheral blood, taken in a trial of Ad26.COV2.S vaccine versus placebo. Every receptor here comes from a person aged 18-65 years who received the Ad26.COV2.S COVID-19 vaccine or a placebo.

The chain uses TRBV3-1 (or the pseudogene TRBV3-2) and TRBJ2-3; 9 positions agree with TRBD2. This CDR3 region has 13 residues. Germline V lookup: CDR1 LGHDT, CDR2 YNNKEL (reference sequence). V shed 9 bases and J 3 bases; nucleotides not matched to a gene: 4. The CDR3 here is CASGGLATDTQYF. The CDR3 DNA is TGTGCCAGTGGGGGACTAGCAACAGATACGCAGTATTTT.

The V and J genes are TRBV24-1 and TRBJ1-5; D is possibly TRBD1 (6 bases). This CDR3 has 17 amino acids. CDR1 is KGHDR and CDR2 is SFDVKD in the germline V gene. Between the trimmed V and J ends, which lost 1 base and 4 bases, there was a span of 16 bases. The CDR3 DNA reads as TGTGCCACCAGTGATTTCTTAGGACAGATGTGGAATCAGCCCCAGCATTTT. This gives the protein CATSDFLGQMWNQPQHF.

The J gene is TRBJ1-1, the V gene TRBV2; 10 bases are a match to TRBD1. V was clipped by 7 bases and J by 6 bases; unmatched bases: 5. Germline V gene sequence: CDR1 SNHLY, CDR2 FYNNEI. This CDR3 has 13 amino acids. CDR3 sequence: CASIGTGVSEAFF. CDR3 nucleotides: TGTGCCAGCATTGGGACAGGGGTCTCTGAAGCTTTCTTT.

The chain combines TRBV29-1 with TRBJ1-3; D remains ambiguous. Trimming stripped 4 bases from V and 0 bases from J, with 4 bases between. There are 12 residues in the CDR3. CDR1 and CDR2 from the germline V gene are SQVTM and ANQGSEA. Here the CDR3 reads CSVASSGNTIYF. The CDR3, as DNA: TGCAGCGTTGCGAGCTCTGGAAACACCATATATTTT.

This chain uses TRBV5-1 with TRBJ2-2; TRBD2 matches at 11 bases. Trimming removed 4 bases from V and 4 bases from J; junction bases left unmatched: 6. Germline assignment: CDR1 SGHRS and CDR2 YFSETQ. The length of the CDR3 is 16 residues. CDR3 region: CASSVDSGRGTGELFF. In nucleotides, the CDR3 is TGCGCCAGCAGCGTAGATAGCGGGAGGGGCACCGGGGAGCTGTTTTTT. The variable domain in full, completed from reference TRBV5-1 and TRBJ2-2, reads KAGVTQTPRYLIKTRGQQVTLSCSPISGHRSVSWYQQTPGQGLQFLFEYFSETQRNKGNFPGRFSGRQFSNSRSEMNVSTLELGDSALYLCASSVDSGRGTGELFFGEGSRLTVL.

The V call is TRBV7-8, the J call TRBJ1-5; 9 bases line up with TRBD1. The CDR3 has 14 amino acids. Germline CDR1 is SGHVS and CDR2 is FQNEAQ. Trimming took 3 bases from V and 6 from J; bases not matched to a gene: 3. The CDR3 loop is CASSLGQGSQPQHF. The DNA for the CDR3 is TGTGCCAGCAGCTTGGGACAGGGCAGTCAGCCCCAGCATTTT.

The rearrangement links TRBV11-2 to TRBJ2-5, with D uncertain. Germline assignment: CDR1 SGHAT and CDR2 FQNNGV. This CDR3 is 14 amino acids long. V was cut by 0 bases and J by 6 bases, with 11 bases left in between. CDR3 sequence: CASSLDRQAKTQYF. In nucleotides, the CDR3 is TGTGCCAGCAGCTTAGATCGTCAGGCGAAGACCCAGTACTTC.

This clone was counted a few times. The J gene is TRBJ2-7, the V gene TRBV7-9; D ambiguous. Deletions cut 5 bases from V and 8 bases from J, with 7 bases between. Germline V gives CDR1 SEHNR, CDR2 FQNEAQ (reference sequence). This CDR3 has 10 residues. This CDR3 reads CASSPDKQYF. The DNA for the CDR3 is TGTGCCAGCAGCCCGGATAAGCAGTACTTC.

The chain uses TRBV30 and TRBJ1-1; D perhaps matches TRBD1 (6 bases). The CDR3 contains 11 residues. Germline lookup yields CDR1 GTSNPN and CDR2 SVGIG (reference sequence). Here the CDR3 DNA reads TGTGCTACAGGGTCGGGCACTGAAGCTTTCTTT. Encoded protein: CATGSGTEAFF.

The chain has TRBV4-3 and TRBJ1-1; D ambiguous. V lost 0 bases and J lost 0, with 11 bases in between. The CDR3 has 16 amino acids. Germline values: CDR1 LGHNA, CDR2 YSLEER. CDR3 sequence reads: CASSQDPRYMNTEAFF. The CDR3 coding sequence is TGCGCCAGCAGCCAAGATCCGAGGTATATGAACACTGAAGCTTTCTTT.

The chain is built from TRBV11-2 and TRBJ2-5; TRBD2 agrees at 7 bases. The length of the CDR3 is 13 residues. The germline V gene has CDR1 SGHAT and CDR2 FQNNGV. V trimming: 5 bases; J trimming: 5 bases; junction bases outside the gene matches: 5. CDR3 residues: CASSRLAGETQYF. The CDR3 bases are TGTGCCAGCAGCCGACTAGCCGGGGAGACCCAGTACTTC.

The rearrangement joins TRBV29-1 to TRBJ1-1; 7 positions agree with TRBD1. Looked up from germline, CDR1 is SQVTM and CDR2 is ANQGSEA. The J segment lost 8 bases and the V segment lost 2 bases, leaving 11 bases of the junction unmatched. CDR3 length: 14 residues. The CDR3 DNA is TGCAGCGTTGAAACTCCCAGGGGGACTACAGAAGCTTTCTTT. Residues: CSVETPRGTTEAFF.

The chain has TRBV5-1 and TRBJ1-4, with 11 bases that match TRBD1. The CDR3 spans 17 residues. Germline V lookup: CDR1 SGHRS, CDR2 YFSETQ. V was clipped by 3 bases and J by 7 bases; unmatched bases: 11. CDR3 loop: CASSSTPDRGLGEKLFF. The CDR3 bases are TGCGCCAGCAGCTCGACACCGGACAGGGGGCTCGGTGAAAAACTGTTTTTT.

V is TRBV19 and J is TRBJ2-7; 8 bases line up with TRBD2. V lost 11 bases to trimming and J lost 3 bases; unmatched junction nucleotides: 12. The CDR3 is 14 residues long. Germline CDR1 is LNHDA and CDR2 is SQIVND (reference sequence). CDR3 sequence: CAPKDERGLYEQYF. CDR3 coding DNA: TGTGCCCCAAAGGATGAGCGGGGGCTCTACGAGCAGTACTTC.

This clone was seen just once. The chain joins TRBV7-3 to TRBJ2-1, with 8 bases matching TRBD2. The trim removed 2 bases at V and 6 bases at J, leaving 6 bases unmatched. The V gene's germline CDR1 is SGHTA and CDR2 FQGTGA. The CDR3 covers 15 residues. The CDR3 DNA sequence: TGTGCCAGCAGCTTAGGAGCGGGGGTCATCAATGAGCAGTTCTTC. This sequence encodes CASSLGAGVINEQFF. The full variable domain, its missing parts supplied by reference TRBV7-3 and TRBJ2-1, is GAGVSQTPSNKVTEKGKYVELRCDPISGHTALYWYRQSLGQGPEFLIYFQGTGAADDSGLPNDRFFAVRPEGSVSTLKIQRTERGDSAVYLCASSLGAGVINEQFFGPGTRLTVL.

This chain links TRBV6-5 with TRBJ2-2; D remains ambiguous. Trimming shortened V by 8 bases and J by 2 bases, and 6 bases separated the two germline ends. CDR3 size: 12 residues. Germline loops: CDR1 MNHEY, CDR2 SVGAGI. CDR3 nucleotide sequence: TGTGCCAGCCTCGGTAACACCGGGGAGCTGTTTTTT. The encoded protein is CASLGNTGELFF.

V usage is TRBV6-1 and J usage is TRBJ2-7; D may be TRBD2 (5 bases). Germline CDR1 reads MNHNS; CDR2 reads SASEGT. V gave up 2 bases and J gave up 0 bases, with 11 bases separating them. The CDR3 runs 15 residues. CDR3 DNA sequence: TGTGCCAGCAGTGAACCGGGATCCAGCTCCTACGAGCAGTACTTC. Residues: CASSEPGSSSYEQYF.

The chain couples TRBV5-1 to TRBJ1-3; D ambiguous. This CDR3 is 13 amino acids long. Trimming left V 7 bases short and J 4 bases short, with 12 bases between. Germline V gene lookup returns CDR1 SGHRS and CDR2 YFSETQ. The CDR3 DNA reads TGCGCCAGCCGTGGAGGATCGGGAAACACCATATATTTT. Its translation is CASRGGSGNTIYF.

The chain recombines TRBV2 with TRBJ1-1; D is possibly TRBD1 (5 bases). Trimming shortened V by 8 bases and J by 0 bases, and 10 bases separated the two germline ends. The CDR3 has 13 amino acids. Looked up from germline, CDR1 is SNHLY and CDR2 is FYNNEI. The CDR3 DNA is TGTGCCAGCGGGGACGTCATGAACACTGAAGCTTTCTTT. Translating gives CASGDVMNTEAFF.

The chain combines TRBV12-5 with TRBJ2-7; no clear D. This CDR3 contains 13 residues. Trimming left V 5 bases short and J 3 bases short, with 11 bases between. CDR1 and CDR2 (germline): LGHNT, FRNRAP. The CDR3 DNA reads TGTGCTAGTGGTCCCCTGCCAGGCTACGAGCAGTACTTC. This codes for CASGPLPGYEQYF.

This chain links TRBV10-3 with TRBJ2-1, with unresolved D. V was pared by 2 bases and J by 4 bases, with 3 bases between. This CDR3 is built from 12 residues. Germline V CDR1 and CDR2: ENHRY, SYGVKD. This CDR3 is CAISEPYNEQFF. The CDR3 nucleotides read TGTGCCATCAGTGAGCCTTACAATGAGCAGTTCTTC.

In this sample, this clone turned up once. For the CDR3, the DNA is TGTGCCAGCAGTTCTGGGGGACAGGGGGCCAATGGCTACACCTTC. This gives the protein CASSSGGQGANGYTF. This chain joins TRBV27 and TRBJ1-2; the match to TRBD1 covers 12 bases. After removal of 4 bases from V and 6 bases from J, the junction contained 6 bases not matched to a gene. Looked up from germline, CDR1 is MNHEY and CDR2 is SMNVEV (reference sequence). This CDR3 comprises 15 residues.

This clone was detected only once. This rearrangement joins TRBV9 to TRBJ1-3; unclear D gene. Trimming shortened V by 0 bases and J by 4 bases, and 8 bases separated the two germline ends. The germline V gene has CDR1 SGDLS and CDR2 YYNGEE. The CDR3 contains 14 residues. The CDR3: CASSVAPAGNTIYF. The CDR3 region has the DNA TGTGCCAGCAGCGTAGCCCCGGCGGGAAACACCATATATTTT.

With respect to this clone: Different DNA sequences within this sample yield the same CDR3. The DNA for the CDR3 is TGTGCCAGCAGTGATTCCCCGAGCTATGGCTACACCTTC. This codes for CASSDSPSYGYTF. The gene calls are TRBV2 and TRBJ1-2; D unclear. Germline-derived CDR1 and CDR2 are SNHLY and FYNNEI. The CDR3 is 13 residues long. The V gene lost 3 bases and the J gene lost 4 bases, with 9 bases spanning the gap.

This rearrangement joins TRBV4-3 to TRBJ2-1, with 12 nucleotides matching TRBD2. J lost 8 bases, V lost 4 bases, and 6 bases had no gene match. The CDR3 loop spans 15 amino acids. The germline V gene has CDR1 LGHNA and CDR2 YSLEER. The CDR3: CASSPLAGGRYEQFF. Written as DNA, the CDR3 is TGCGCCAGCAGCCCACTAGCGGGGGGTAGGTATGAGCAGTTCTTC.

V gene TRBV19 combines with J gene TRBJ2-3, with 15 bases identical to TRBD2. CDR1 is LNHDA and CDR2 is SQIVND in the germline V gene (reference sequence). The CDR3 runs 20 residues. V lost 5 bases and J lost 3; bases outside the gene matches: 15. The CDR3 here is CASSEGLAGGRTPETDTQYF. The CDR3 region has the DNA TGTGCCAGTAGTGAGGGACTAGCGGGGGGCCGCACACCCGAGACAGATACGCAGTATTTT.

The genes are TRBV5-4 and TRBJ2-5; 9 nucleotides align to TRBD2. The CDR3 consists of 15 residues. V shed 7 bases, J shed 2 bases, and the junction held 9 bases outside the gene matches. Germline CDR1 SGHNT, CDR2 YYREEE (reference sequence). The CDR3 sequence: CASQRASGDQETQYF. The CDR3 DNA reads as TGTGCCAGCCAGCGGGCTAGCGGGGATCAAGAGACCCAGTACTTC.